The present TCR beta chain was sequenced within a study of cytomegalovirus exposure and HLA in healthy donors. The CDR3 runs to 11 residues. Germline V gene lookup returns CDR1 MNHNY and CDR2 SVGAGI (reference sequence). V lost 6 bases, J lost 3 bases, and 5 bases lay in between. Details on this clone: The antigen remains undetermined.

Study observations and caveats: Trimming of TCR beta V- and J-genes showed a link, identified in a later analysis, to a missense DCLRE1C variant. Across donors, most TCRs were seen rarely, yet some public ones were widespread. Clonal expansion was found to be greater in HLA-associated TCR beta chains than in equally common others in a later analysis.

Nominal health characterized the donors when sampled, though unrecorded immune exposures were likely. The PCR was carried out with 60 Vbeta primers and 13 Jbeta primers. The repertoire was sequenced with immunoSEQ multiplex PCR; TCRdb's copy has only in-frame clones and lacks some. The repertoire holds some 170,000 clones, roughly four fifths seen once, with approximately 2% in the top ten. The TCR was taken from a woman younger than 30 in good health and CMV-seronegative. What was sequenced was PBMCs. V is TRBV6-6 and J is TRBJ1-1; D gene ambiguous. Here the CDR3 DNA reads TGTGCCAGCAGGACTTACACTGAAGCTTTCTTT. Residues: CASRTYTEAFF.